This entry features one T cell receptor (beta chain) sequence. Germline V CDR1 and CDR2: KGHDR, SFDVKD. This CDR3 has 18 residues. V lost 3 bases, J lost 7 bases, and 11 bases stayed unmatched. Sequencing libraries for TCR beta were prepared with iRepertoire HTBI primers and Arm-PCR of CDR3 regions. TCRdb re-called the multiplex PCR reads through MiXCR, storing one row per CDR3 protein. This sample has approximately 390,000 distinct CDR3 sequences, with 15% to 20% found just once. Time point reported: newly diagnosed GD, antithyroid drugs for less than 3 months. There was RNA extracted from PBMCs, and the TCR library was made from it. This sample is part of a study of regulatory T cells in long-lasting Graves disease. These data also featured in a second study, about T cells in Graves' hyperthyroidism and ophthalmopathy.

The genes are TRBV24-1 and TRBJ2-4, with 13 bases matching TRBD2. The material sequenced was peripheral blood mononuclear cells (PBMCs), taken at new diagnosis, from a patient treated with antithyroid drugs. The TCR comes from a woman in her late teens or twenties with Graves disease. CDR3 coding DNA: TGTGCCACCAGTGATGCTACTAGCGGGAGGGCCCTGGGTAACATTCAGTACTTC. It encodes CATSDATSGRALGNIQYF.